These 4 T cell receptor beta chains were sequenced from one sample in a study of shared clonotypes between healthy human individuals. Data came from immunoSEQ multiplex PCR; TCRdb stores just in-frame clones and leaves some out. Among roughly 500,000 clones listed, 96% were seen once. Specimen: naive CD4+ T cells sorted from blood. The subset is: CD45RA+ positively selected. The receptors stem from a woman in her 30s in good health.

The rearrangement uses TRBV7-5 and TRBJ2-5; the table gives TRBD2 as D, unverified against the DNA. TRBV7-5 is shown as a pseudogene. The CDR3 covers 14 residues. CDR3 nucleotides: TGTGTCAGAAGCCCATCGACTAGCAAACAGACCCAGTACTTC. Translated, it gives CVRSPSTSKQTQYF.

The chain joins TRBV11-2 to TRBJ1-2, with unresolved D. From germline, CDR1 is SGHAT and CDR2 FQNNGV. This CDR3 contains 15 residues. V dropped 0 bases and J dropped 4 bases, with 12 bases sitting between them. The CDR3 loop is CASSLESSPLYGYTF. The DNA for the CDR3 is TGTGCCAGCAGCTTAGAATCTTCACCGCTCTATGGCTACACCTTC. Together with reference TRBV11-2 and TRBJ1-2, the CDR3 gives the full variable domain: EAGVAQSPRYKIIEKRQSVAFWCNPISGHATLYWYQQILGQGPKLLIQFQNNGVVDDSQLPKDRFSAERLKGVDSTLKIQPAKLEDSAVYLCASSLESSPLYGYTFGSGTRLTVV.

This chain links TRBV4-1 with TRBJ2-1; 7 positions match TRBD2. CDR1 and CDR2 (germline): MGHRA, YSYEKL. The CDR3 runs 16 residues. J gave up 7 bases and V 1 base, and 10 bases lay outside the gene matches. CDR3 residues: CASSQVVTSSVNEQFF. CDR3 bases: TGCGCCAGCAGCCAAGTCGTGACTAGCAGTGTAAATGAGCAGTTCTTC.

This chain connects TRBV5-1 to TRBJ1-1; unclear D gene. The V end lost 4 bases, the J end lost 0 bases, and 13 bases lay between the germline ends. The CDR3 runs to 15 residues. Germline CDR1 is SGHRS and CDR2 is YFSETQ. The CDR3 bases are TGCGCCAGCAGCGAACAAAACACCTTGAACACTGAAGCTTTCTTT. It is translated as CASSEQNTLNTEAFF. Variable domain in full (rest from reference TRBV5-1 and TRBJ1-1): KAGVTQTPRYLIKTRGQQVTLSCSPISGHRSVSWYQQTPGQGLQFLFEYFSETQRNKGNFPGRFSGRQFSNSRSEMNVSTLELGDSALYLCASSEQNTLNTEAFFGQGTRLTVV.